This T cell receptor beta chain comes out of a study of neurological immune-mediated disorders. This clonotype was seen at least ten times. The germline CDR1 and CDR2 sequences are SEHNR and FQNEAQ (reference sequence). The CDR3 is made up of 14 amino acids. Trimming took 2 bases from V and 6 from J, leaving 11 bases between them. TCRdb ran MiXCR on the 5' RACE reads and lists one entry per CDR3 protein. This table has tens of thousands of distinct CDR3 sequences, roughly 4.5% appearing once. This chain uses TRBV7-9 with TRBJ2-4, with D perhaps TRBD1 (5 bases). This sequence originates from a man under 40 with multiple sclerosis. The sample taken for sequencing was PBMCs. CDR3 nucleotides: TGTGCCAGCAGCTTAAACAATGGGGCAAACATTCAGTACTTC. It encodes CASSLNNGANIQYF.